This T cell receptor beta chain was sequenced for a study of blood T cell repertoires in COVID-19. The V segment lost 10 bases and the J segment 6 bases; nucleotides outside the gene matches: 8. The CDR3 contains 14 residues. Per the germline V gene, CDR1 is LNHDA and CDR2 is SQIVND (reference sequence). The assay was immunoSEQ multiplex PCR, and TCRdb's table has in-frame clones only and misses some. The sample yields around 75,000 clones, more than 75% seen once. The chain uses TRBV19 and TRBJ1-4, with 10 bases lining up with TRBD1. The specimen was peripheral blood. The receptor comes from a human donor in a cohort sampled during active COVID-19. CDR3 residues: CATHRGQGYEKLFF. The CDR3 region has the DNA TGTGCCACCCACCGGGGACAGGGGTATGAAAAACTGTTTTTT.